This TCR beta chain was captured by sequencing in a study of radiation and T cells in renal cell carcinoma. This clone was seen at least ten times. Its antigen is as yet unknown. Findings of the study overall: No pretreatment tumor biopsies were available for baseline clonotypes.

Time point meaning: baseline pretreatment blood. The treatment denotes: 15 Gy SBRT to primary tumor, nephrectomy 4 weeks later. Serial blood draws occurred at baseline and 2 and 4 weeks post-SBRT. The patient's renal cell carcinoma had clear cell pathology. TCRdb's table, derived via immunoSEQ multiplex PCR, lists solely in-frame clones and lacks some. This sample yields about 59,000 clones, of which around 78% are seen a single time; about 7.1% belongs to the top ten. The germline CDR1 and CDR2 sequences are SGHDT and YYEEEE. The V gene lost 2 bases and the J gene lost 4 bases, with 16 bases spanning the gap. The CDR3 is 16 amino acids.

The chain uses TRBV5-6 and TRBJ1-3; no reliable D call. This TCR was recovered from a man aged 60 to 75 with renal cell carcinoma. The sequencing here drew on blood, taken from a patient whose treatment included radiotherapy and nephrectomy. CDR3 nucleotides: TGTGCCAGCAGCTTCCCCCCGGGAGCCTCCGGAAACACCATATATTTT. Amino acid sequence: CASSFPPGASGNTIYF. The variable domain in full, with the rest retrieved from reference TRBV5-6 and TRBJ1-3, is DAGVTQSPTHLIKTRGQQVTLRCSPKSGHDTVSWYQQALGQGPQFIFQYYEEEERQRGNFPDRFSGHQFPNYSSELNVNALLLGDSALYLCASSFPPGASGNTIYFGEGSWLTVV.